These 4 T cell receptor beta chains were all obtained from the same sample, sequenced in a study of cytomegalovirus exposure and HLA in healthy donors. PCR used 60 Vbeta primers and 13 Jbeta primers. TCRdb's copy holds only in-frame clones and misses some; the assay was immunoSEQ multiplex PCR. This sample yields some 140,000 clones, of which more than 70% are seen a single time; around 1.2% belongs to the top ten. Material for sequencing was PBMCs. The receptor source for this set is a male donor in good health and CMV-seropositive.

This clone came up once. The chain uses TRBV9 and TRBJ2-3; TRBD2 is a possible D gene (5 bases). Trimming pared 4 bases from V and 1 base from J, leaving 13 bases between. Germline V gene data show CDR1 as SGDLS and CDR2 as YYNGEE. This CDR3 is built from 15 residues. This chain's CDR3 is CASSPTPRGTDTQYF. The CDR3 bases are TGTGCCAGCAGCCCCACCCCGCGGGGCACAGATACGCAGTATTTT. The entire variable domain, with the rest obtained from reference TRBV9 and TRBJ2-3, is as follows: DSGVTQTPKHLITATGQRVTLRCSPRSGDLSVYWYQQSLDQGLQFLIQYYNGEERAKGNILERFSAQQFPDLHSELNLSSLELGDSALYFCASSPTPRGTDTQYFGPGTRLTVL.

This clone occurred a few times. The gene calls are TRBV2 and TRBJ2-5; D may be TRBD2 (7 bases). From germline, CDR1 is SNHLY and CDR2 FYNNEI. The CDR3 covers 17 residues. V dropped 1 base and J dropped 4 bases, with 19 bases sitting between them. CDR3 loop: CASSEDGEGVRGETQYF. In DNA form, the CDR3 reads TGTGCCAGCAGTGAAGATGGGGAGGGGGTCCGGGGAGAGACCCAGTACTTC.

V gene TRBV6-5 combines with J gene TRBJ2-2, with 7 bases that match TRBD1. Looked up from germline, CDR1 is MNHEY and CDR2 is SVGAGI. CDR3 length: 12 amino acids. Trimming removed 5 bases from V and 6 bases from J; junction bases left unmatched: 0. Here the CDR3 reads CASSQGAGELFF. CDR3 in DNA: TGTGCCAGCAGTCAGGGGGCCGGGGAGCTGTTTTTT.

The chain is built from TRBV9 and TRBJ1-1; TRBD1 agrees at 8 bases. J was trimmed by 8 bases and V by 3 bases; bases with no gene match: 9. This CDR3 contains 14 residues. Germline CDR1 reads SGDLS; CDR2 reads YYNGEE. In DNA form, the CDR3 reads TGTGCCAGCAGCGCCGTGGCGACAGGGGAGGAAGCTTTCTTT. It specifies CASSAVATGEEAFF. The whole variable domain, remainder taken from reference TRBV9 and TRBJ1-1, is DSGVTQTPKHLITATGQRVTLRCSPRSGDLSVYWYQQSLDQGLQFLIQYYNGEERAKGNILERFSAQQFPDLHSELNLSSLELGDSALYFCASSAVATGEEAFFGQGTRLTVV.